Listed below are T cell receptor beta chains from one sample, sequenced in a study of cytotoxic CD8 clonotypes in ibrutinib-treated CLL. The protocol was immunoSEQ multiplex PCR, while the TCRdb copy is restricted to in-frame clones and leaves out a portion. In the table there are under 300,000 clones, under 80% of which are singletons. Sequencing used PBMCs, obtained after 24 months of ibrutinib treatment. These receptors were taken from a human donor with chronic lymphocytic leukemia. The CDR3 runs from the conserved cysteine through the conserved F or W. Each record gives: J gene, clone size, D gene, V gene, CDR3 DNA, CDR3 protein. The D gene is left open where the match is weak. The size entry is marked missing in some rows and otherwise reads once, few, many or a size class.

TRBJ2-7	.	.	TRBV7-6	TGTGCCAGCAGCTTAGGGGGGACCTACGAGCAGTACTTC	CASSLGGTYEQYF
TRBJ1-1	.	TRBD1	TRBV6-6	TGTGCCAGCAGTTACGACAGGGGAGGGACTGAAGCTTTCTTT	CASSYDRGGTEAFF
TRBJ2-7	.	TRBD2	TRBV6-5	TGTGCCAGCAGAAACGAGCGGGAGATCACGTACGAGCAGTACTTC	CASRNEREITYEQYF
TRBJ2-7	.	.	TRBV28	TGTGCCAGCAAGTTTGGTTGGCAGACGAGGTACGAGCAGTACTTC	CASKFGWQTRYEQYF
TRBJ2-5	.	.	TRBV6-5	TGTGCCAGCAGTTCCGCAGGAGGAGGCGAGACCCAGTACTTC	CASSSAGGGETQYF
TRBJ2-5	.	.	TRBV18	TGTGCCAGCTCACACCGGCTATCGGCAGAAGAGACCCAGTACTTC	CASSHRLSAEETQYF
TRBJ2-7	.	.	TRBV11-1	TGTGCCAGCAGCTCATCGCTGGAGGGAGTGTACGAGCAGTACTTC	CASSSSLEGVYEQYF
TRBJ1-5	once	TRBD1	TRBV18	TGTGCCAGCTCACCTGGACAGGGGTACCAGCCCCAGCATTTT	CASSPGQGYQPQHF
TRBJ1-2	.	TRBD1	TRBV4-2	TGTGCCAGCAGCCGGACGACAGGGTCCGCAACCAACTATGGCTACACCTTC	CASSRTTGSATNYGYTF
TRBJ1-5	.	.	TRBV30	TGTGCCTGGAGTAAGAGTGGTGTCAGGGAGCCGAGCAATCAGCCCCAGCATTTT	CAWSKSGVREPSNQPQHF
TRBJ1-4	.	.	TRBV2	TGTGCCAGCAGTGAACACAGGACGGGTGAAAAACTGTTTTTT	CASSEHRTGEKLFF
TRBJ2-1	.	TRBD2	TRBV9	TGTGCCAGCAGCGACGGACTAGCGGGAGGGCCCTACAATGAGCAGTTCTTC	CASSDGLAGGPYNEQFF
TRBJ2-1	few	.	TRBV28	TGTGCCAGCACAAGCCCTCACAATGAGCAGTTCTTC	CASTSPHNEQFF
TRBJ1-5	once	.	TRBV27	TGTGCCAGCAGTTTCCGGGGCGATAGCAATCAGCCCCAGCATTTT	CASSFRGDSNQPQHF
TRBJ2-1	.	.	TRBV21-1	TGTGCCAGCAGCAAAGCGTCTGGACACAGCCTACCAGAGCAGTTCTTC	CASSKASGHSLPEQFF
TRBJ2-5	.	.	TRBV7-2	TGTGCCAGCAGCTTTGACAGACAAGAGACCCAGTACTTC	CASSFDRQETQYF
TRBJ2-1	.	.	TRBV9	TGTGCCAGCAGCCCCGGGAGTTTGTTAAATGAGCAGTTCTTC	CASSPGSLLNEQFF
TRBJ1-1	.	.	TRBV19	TGTGCCAGCAACGAAGCGAGAGAAACTGAAGCTTTCTTT	CASNEARETEAFF
TRBJ2-7	.	.	TRBV11-3	TGTGCCAGCAGCTTAGGTTCGGGCCCCTTAGAGTTC	CASSLGSGPLEF
TRBJ2-2	few	.	TRBV6-1	TGTGCCAGCAGGGATGGAGGGCCCACCGGGGAGCTGTTTTTT	CASRDGGPTGELFF
TRBJ2-2	.	.	TRBV19	TGTGCCAGTAGTAAACCCGTCATCGTAGACACCGGGGAGCTGTTTTTT	CASSKPVIVDTGELFF
TRBJ1-3	.	.	TRBV6-5	TGTGCCAGCACCGACGGGGCGAAGAACACCATATATTTT	CASTDGAKNTIYF
TRBJ2-7	few	.	TRBV28	TGTGCCAGCAGACCCGGGGGACAACATTTCTCCTACGAGCAGTACTTC	CASRPGGQHFSYEQYF
TRBJ2-1	.	.	TRBV4-3	TGCGCCAGCAGCCAGGGGGGCCCCAATGAGCAGTTCTTC	CASSQGGPNEQFF
TRBJ2-2	once	TRBD2	TRBV19	TGTGCCAGTAGTATCAGTCTAGCGGCCTCCCTTGGGGAGCTGTTTTTT	CASSISLAASLGELFF
TRBJ2-6	.	.	TRBV11-1	TGTGCCAGCAGTCGGAGGGAGGGGGCCAACGTCCTGACTTTC	CASSRREGANVLTF
TRBJ2-7	few	.	TRBV28	TGTGCCAGCAGTTGGGGGCGCGAGCAGTACTTC	CASSWGREQYF
TRBJ2-3	.	.	TRBV6-5	TGTGCCAGCAAGACACCTAGCACAGATACGCAGTATTTT	CASKTPSTDTQYF
TRBJ2-2	.	TRBD2	TRBV9	TGTGCCAGCAGCGTAGCGGGAGGGGGGACCGGGGAGCTGTTTTTT	CASSVAGGGTGELFF
TRBJ2-7	.	.	TRBV6-4	TGTGCCAGCACGAACGTGCAGTACTTC	CASTNVQYF
TRBJ2-1	few	.	TRBV28	TGTGCCAGCAGTTTATCTCCGGGAGAGGGCAATGAGCAGTTCTTC	CASSLSPGEGNEQFF
TRBJ1-1	.	TRBD1	TRBV28	TGTGCCAGCAGGACCCCAGGACAGGGGAACACTGAAGCTTTCTTT	CASRTPGQGNTEAFF
TRBJ1-2	.	TRBD1	TRBV27	TGTGCCAGCAGTCCGCAGGGGGCTAGCTATGGCTACACCTTC	CASSPQGASYGYTF
TRBJ2-1	once	.	TRBV19	TGTGCCAGTAGTATAGATTTGGGACCCGGGTCCTACAATGAGCAGTTCTTC	CASSIDLGPGSYNEQFF
TRBJ1-5	.	.	TRBV28	TGTGCCAGCACTGGGATTGGCAATCAGCCCCAGCATTTT	CASTGIGNQPQHF
TRBJ2-5	.	.	TRBV27	TGTGCCAGCAGTCACAGGGTGGGAGAGACCCAGTACTTC	CASSHRVGETQYF
TRBJ2-2	.	.	TRBV7-6	TGTGCCAGCAGCCAAGTAGTCGAGCTAGTCACCGGGGAGCTGTTTTTT	CASSQVVELVTGELFF
TRBJ2-1	.	.	TRBV9	TGTGCCAGCAGCGTACAAGGTCTAGGGAGGGAGCAGTTCTTC	CASSVQGLGREQFF
TRBJ2-7	.	.	TRBV11-2	TGTGCCAGCAGCACCCGGGACCCCGAGAGCGAGCAGTACTTC	CASSTRDPESEQYF
TRBJ2-2	.	.	TRBV7-3	TGTGCCAGCAGCCCATGGCGGGGCCACACCGGGGAGCTGTTTTTT	CASSPWRGHTGELFF
TRBJ1-1	few	.	TRBV25-1	TGTGCCAGCAGTGAATACACAACAGGGCACGCTGAAGCTTTCTTT	CASSEYTTGHAEAFF
TRBJ2-7	.	TRBD2	TRBV30	TGTGCCTGGAGCGGACTAGCGGGTCCCTACGAGCAGTACTTC	CAWSGLAGPYEQYF
TRBJ1-2	.	.	TRBV28	TGTGCCAGCAGTTTATTGGTAGGGGGCTACACCTTC	CASSLLVGGYTF
TRBJ2-1	.	.	TRBV4-1	TGCGCCAGCAGCCAAGGGCGTGCCAATGAGCAGTTCTTC	CASSQGRANEQFF
TRBJ2-5	.	TRBD2	TRBV19	TGTGCCAGTAGTACCGGGACTAGCGGACAAGAGACCCAGTACTTC	CASSTGTSGQETQYF
TRBJ2-1	.	.	TRBV2	TGTGCCAGCAGTGAACGCGACGCCTACAATGAGCAGTTCTTC	CASSERDAYNEQFF
TRBJ1-4	.	.	TRBV30	TGTGCCTGGAGTCCAGGGTTCGAAAAACTGTTTTTT	CAWSPGFEKLFF
TRBJ2-7	few	.	TRBV9	TGTGCCAGCAGCGCCTCCCCGCTGACAATACGAGAGCAGTACTTC	CASSASPLTIREQYF
TRBJ2-7	few	.	TRBV5-1	TGCGCCAGCAGCTTATTCTGGGGTAGTGACGAGCAGTACTTC	CASSLFWGSDEQYF